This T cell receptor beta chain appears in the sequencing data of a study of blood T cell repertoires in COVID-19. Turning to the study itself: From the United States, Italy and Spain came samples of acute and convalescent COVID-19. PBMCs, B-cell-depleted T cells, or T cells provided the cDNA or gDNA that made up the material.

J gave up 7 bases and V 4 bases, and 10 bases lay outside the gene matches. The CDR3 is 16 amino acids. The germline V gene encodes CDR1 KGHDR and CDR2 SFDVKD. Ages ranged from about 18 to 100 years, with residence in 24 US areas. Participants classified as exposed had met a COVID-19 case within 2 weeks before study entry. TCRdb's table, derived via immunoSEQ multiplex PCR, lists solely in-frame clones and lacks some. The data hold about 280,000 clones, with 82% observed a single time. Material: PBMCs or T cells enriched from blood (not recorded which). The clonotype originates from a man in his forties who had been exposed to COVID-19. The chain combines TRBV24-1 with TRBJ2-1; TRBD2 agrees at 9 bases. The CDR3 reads CATSDPLAGVGNEQFF. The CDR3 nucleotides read TGTGCCACCAGTGACCCGTTAGCGGGAGTAGGGAATGAGCAGTTCTTC.